The sequence of this T cell receptor (beta chain) was determined in a study of blood T cell repertoires in COVID-19. The protocol was immunoSEQ multiplex PCR, while the TCRdb copy is restricted to in-frame clones and leaves out a portion. The sample yields 65,000 to 70,000 clones, nearly 80% seen once. The CDR3 spans 15 residues. The germline V gene encodes CDR1 SGHDN and CDR2 FVKESK. The V gene end was trimmed by 5 bases and the J gene end by 3 bases; junction bases not matched to a gene: 8. This sequence joins TRBV14 and TRBJ2-7; 9 bases map to TRBD1. This clonotype originated in a woman between 55 and 75 years old with acute or convalescent COVID-19. Sample: peripheral blood. This chain's CDR3 is CASSFGQGRHYEQYF. The CDR3 DNA follows: TGTGCCAGCAGCTTCGGACAGGGGAGACACTACGAGCAGTACTTC.